This entry concerns a single T cell receptor (beta chain). The antigen is undetermined. This CDR3 region has 14 residues. J lost 3 bases, V lost 5 bases, and 8 bases had no gene match. CDR1 is DFQATT and CDR2 is SNEGSKA in the germline V gene (reference sequence). The sample originates from a study of post-analysis software for immune sequencing data. Unique molecular identifiers tagged the TCR beta cDNA libraries. TCRdb reanalysed the PCR reads using MiXCR and keeps one entry per CDR3 protein. The repertoire holds 800,000 to 950,000 distinct CDR3 sequences, around 50% seen once, with 4% to 5.5% in the top ten. Study-wide findings and caveats: With TRBV5-6, TRBV5-1 and TRBV20-1 included, about five TRBV segments were more frequent in patients than in controls.

The gene calls are TRBV20-1 and TRBJ1-1; 8 bases match TRBD1. The material sequenced was blood. The receptor was derived from a girl aged 5 to 17 with multiple sclerosis. The DNA of the CDR3 is TGCAGTGCTGGGCAGGGGGCTGTAGACACTGAAGCTTTCTTT. Amino acid sequence: CSAGQGAVDTEAFF.